The 24 T cell receptor beta chains in this list originate from one sample, sequenced in a study of blood T cells in healthy people across ages. Together with a sample-barcoded 5' primer, a J-beta primer mix was included in a second PCR lasting about 6 to 12 cycles. Each CDR3 protein gets one entry after TCRdb re-called the 5' RACE reads with MiXCR. The sample has about 1.5 million distinct CDR3 sequences; 42% are singletons. Sequencing used blood. The origin of the receptors is a woman younger than 35 in good health.

Ten or more counts support this clonotype. J is TRBJ1-2 and V is TRBV6-5; D not certain. In germline, CDR1 is MNHEY, CDR2 SVGAGI. V was shortened by 2 bases and J by 5 bases, with 9 bases between the two germline ends. The CDR3 totals 13 residues. The CDR3 DNA is TGTGCCAGCAGTTACGGGAGGGATTATGGCTACACCTTC. It yields the protein CASSYGRDYGYTF.

The V gene is TRBV25-1, the J gene TRBJ2-7; 8 bases are shared with TRBD1. Germline CDR1 is MGHDK and CDR2 is SYGVNS. The CDR3 has 18 residues. V was pared by 4 bases and J by 0 bases, with 14 bases of the junction left unmatched. The CDR3 here is CASSGSGGFGESSYEQYF. In DNA, the CDR3 is TGTGCCAGCAGTGGGTCAGGGGGCTTCGGCGAGAGCTCCTACGAGCAGTACTTC.

V is TRBV28 and J is TRBJ2-3, with no clear D. Germline CDR1 reads MDHEN; CDR2 reads SYDVKM. The CDR3 contains 16 residues. Trimming left V 4 bases short and J 2 bases short, with 16 bases between. The CDR3 region has the DNA TGTGCCAGCAGTTCCGTAACTTTCCTAATCACAGATACGCAGTATTTT. Amino acids: CASSSVTFLITDTQYF.

J is TRBJ2-7 and V is TRBV24-1; D gene unclear. Per germline, CDR1 KGHDR and CDR2 SFDVKD. CDR3 length: 12 amino acids. V shed 6 bases and J shed 1 base, with 6 bases lying between them. CDR3 DNA sequence: TGTGCCACCAGTCCCGGTTCCTACGAGCAGTACTTC. Its protein is CATSPGSYEQYF.

The chain joins TRBV21-1 to TRBJ1-5; TRBD1 was called by the table and not checked on the DNA. TRBV21-1 is recorded as a pseudogene. The CDR3 loop spans 15 amino acids. CDR3 sequence reads: CASSIPTGSNQPQHF. CDR3 DNA: TGTGCCAGCAGCATACCGACAGGGAGCAATCAGCCCCAGCATTTT.

This clonotype appeared a few times. The chain couples TRBV20-1 to TRBJ2-1, with no clear D. CDR1 DFQATT and CDR2 SNEGSKA come from the germline V gene (reference sequence). V lost 0 bases and J 8 bases, leaving 17 bases between the germline ends. This CDR3 region has 15 residues. The CDR3 DNA reads TGCAGTGCTAGAGATCAACGGGTCTTCGGGTATGAGCAGTTCTTC. It yields the protein CSARDQRVFGYEQFF.

This chain links TRBV7-3 with TRBJ2-1; D possibly corresponds to TRBD2 (6 bases). This CDR3 has 15 amino acids. Per germline, CDR1 SGHTA and CDR2 FQGTGA. V was trimmed by 5 bases and J by 10 bases, leaving 21 bases between them. The CDR3 DNA reads as TGTGCCAGCAGCCCAAGAGGACTACCCATTCGGGAGCAGTTCTTC. It codes for CASSPRGLPIREQFF. Based on the CDR3 plus reference TRBV7-3 and TRBJ2-1, the full variable domain is GAGVSQTPSNKVTEKGKYVELRCDPISGHTALYWYRQSLGQGPEFLIYFQGTGAADDSGLPNDRFFAVRPEGSVSTLKIQRTERGDSAVYLCASSPRGLPIREQFFGPGTRLTVL.

The table lists this clonotype with a count of one. The CDR3 DNA reads as TGCGCCAGCAGCTTGTTAACTACGGGCACAGATACGCAGTATTTT. Residues: CASSLLTTGTDTQYF. The chain is built from TRBV5-1 and TRBJ2-3; D ambiguous. The length of the CDR3 is 15 residues. V was cut by 1 base and J by 1 base, with 10 bases left in between. Germline CDR1 is SGHRS and CDR2 is YFSETQ.

This clonotype has only a few counts. The J gene is TRBJ1-2, the V gene TRBV4-1; D not certain. The germline V and J ends were trimmed by 6 bases and 6 bases, with 17 bases remaining between them. There are 14 residues in the CDR3. Germline CDR1 is MGHRA and CDR2 is YSYEKL. The CDR3 spells CASSSIGRLDGYTF. CDR3 bases: TGCGCCAGCAGTTCGATCGGCAGGCTCGATGGCTACACCTTC.

This clonotype turned up a few times. It may be a read error: a sequence one base away is much more abundant. J is TRBJ1-6 and V is TRBV29-1; D gene ambiguous. This CDR3 has 14 residues. In germline, CDR1 is SQVTM, CDR2 ANQGSEA. CDR3: CSLSGRLYNSPPHF. In DNA, the CDR3 is TGCAGCCTATCAGGACGGCTCTATAATTCACCCCCCCACTTT.

The chain is built from TRBV28 and TRBJ2-1; 8 bases fit TRBD1. Losses at the gene ends were 4 bases for V and 12 bases for J; bases not matched to a gene: 17. Germline V lookup: CDR1 MDHEN, CDR2 SYDVKM. The CDR3 is 16 residues long. The CDR3, as DNA: TGTGCCAGCAGTTCCCCTCGGACAGGGACGGGAGACGGGCAGTTCTTC. As protein: CASSSPRTGTGDGQFF.

This clonotype was found a few times. The chain has TRBV7-9 and TRBJ2-5; possibly TRBD2 for D (5 bases). The CDR3 is 15 residues long. Germline V gene lookup returns CDR1 SEHNR and CDR2 FQNEAQ (reference sequence). V lost 2 bases, J lost 5 bases, and 15 bases lay in between. The CDR3 DNA is TGTGCCAGCAGCTTAATATCCGGGGTAGGCGAGACCCAGTACTTC. Translation gives CASSLISGVGETQYF.

J is TRBJ2-7 and V is TRBV3-1; possible D gene TRBD2, 6 bases. The germline V gene encodes CDR1 LGHDT and CDR2 YNNKEL (reference sequence). The CDR3 spans 15 residues. V was cut by 0 bases and J by 2 bases, with 11 bases left in between. CDR3 protein: CASSQEAGFTYEQYF. The CDR3 DNA is TGTGCCAGCAGCCAAGAAGCGGGTTTCACCTACGAGCAGTACTTC.

J is TRBJ2-3 and V is TRBV7-9; TRBD1 agrees at 9 bases. The CDR3 is 16 amino acids. V shed 5 bases, J shed 1 base, and the junction held 7 bases outside the gene matches. Per the germline V gene, CDR1 is SEHNR and CDR2 is FQNEAQ (reference sequence). This CDR3 reads CASSPGTGTRTDTQYF. CDR3 DNA sequence: TGTGCCAGCAGCCCCGGGACAGGGACTCGCACAGATACGCAGTATTTT.

This rearrangement joins TRBV5-1 to TRBJ2-1; tentatively, D is TRBD2 (6 bases). V lost 7 bases to trimming and J lost 0 bases, with 14 bases between them. The CDR3 loop spans 15 amino acids. Germline V gene data show CDR1 as SGHRS and CDR2 as YFSETQ. The CDR3 nucleotides read TGCGCCAGCTCCGCCAGCGGGTACTCCTACAATGAGCAGTTCTTC. This translates into CASSASGYSYNEQFF.

V usage is TRBV4-1 and J usage is TRBJ1-1; D gene unclear. The CDR3 extends over 19 amino acids. CDR1 and CDR2 (germline): MGHRA, YSYEKL. Trimming cost V 1 base and J 3 bases, with 24 bases left between them. CDR3 region: CASSQVGFTGLSRDTEAFF. DNA for the CDR3: TGCGCCAGCAGCCAAGTAGGGTTTACCGGACTTTCCCGAGACACTGAAGCTTTCTTT.

This clonotype was counted only a few times. J is TRBJ1-2 and V is TRBV3-1; tentatively, D is TRBD1 (6 bases). Germline CDR1 and CDR2: LGHDT and YNNKEL (reference sequence). The CDR3 length is 14 residues. Trimming shortened V by 6 bases and J by 4 bases, and 15 bases separated the two germline ends. The CDR3 DNA is TGTGCCAGCAGTAAAAATGGACAGAGCTATGGCTACACCTTC. It yields the protein CASSKNGQSYGYTF.

The chain couples TRBV29-1 to TRBJ2-3, with 15 bases that match TRBD2. V lost 6 bases, J lost 4 bases, and 5 bases stayed unmatched. This CDR3 contains 15 residues. Germline CDR1 SQVTM, CDR2 ANQGSEA. CDR3 sequence: CSVRTSGRAADTQYF. Here the CDR3 DNA reads TGCAGCGTACGGACTAGCGGGAGGGCCGCAGATACGCAGTATTTT.

This sequence joins TRBV20-1 and TRBJ1-2; 8 bases align to TRBD1. Trimming removed 3 bases from V and 6 bases from J; junction bases left unmatched: 12. CDR3 length equals 15 residues. Germline V gene data show CDR1 as DFQATT and CDR2 as SNEGSKA (reference sequence). The chain's CDR3 is CSASAGGGLWNGYTF. The CDR3, as DNA: TGCAGTGCTAGCGCAGGGGGCGGGCTATGGAATGGCTACACCTTC.

This clonotype was counted between two and nine times. V and J are TRBV6-6 and TRBJ1-4; the D gene is possibly TRBD1 (6 bases). Germline lookup yields CDR1 MNHNY and CDR2 SVGAGI (reference sequence). Trimming took 6 bases from V and 2 from J, leaving 10 bases between them. The CDR3 spans 14 residues. The chain's CDR3 is CASRETGTNEKLFF. The CDR3 nucleotides are TGTGCCAGCAGGGAGACAGGCACTAATGAAAAACTGTTTTTT.

This clonotype was counted a few times. The CDR3 protein is CASSNAGQGRKTQYF. In DNA form, the CDR3 reads TGTGCCAGCAGCAACGCTGGACAGGGGCGAAAGACCCAGTACTTC. The V gene is TRBV21-1, the J gene TRBJ2-5; no DNA check was done on the table's D call, TRBD1. TRBV21-1 represents a pseudogene. CDR3 length equals 15 residues.

The chain joins TRBV6-2 or TRBV6-3 to TRBJ1-5; D remains unclear. In germline, CDR1 is MNHEY, CDR2 SVGEGT. The CDR3 consists of 13 residues. The V end was cut by 8 bases, the J end by 5 bases, with 13 bases between. CDR3 protein: CASSEEADQPQHF. CDR3 in DNA: TGTGCCAGCTCTGAGGAAGCAGATCAGCCCCAGCATTTT.

The rearrangement joins TRBV20-1 to TRBJ2-1; a weak D match, TRBD1 (5 bases). Germline values: CDR1 DFQATT, CDR2 SNEGSKA (reference sequence). The CDR3 loop spans 12 amino acids. V lost 2 bases and J 7 bases, leaving 9 bases between the germline ends. Here the CDR3 DNA reads TGCAGTGCTAGACCCGACAGAAATGAGCAGTTCTTC. Amino acids: CSARPDRNEQFF.

The chain employs TRBV4-3 and TRBJ1-6; 10 nucleotides align to TRBD1. Looked up from germline, CDR1 is LGHNA and CDR2 is YSLEER. After removal of 1 base from V and 14 bases from J, the junction contained 17 bases not matched to a gene. This CDR3 has 18 residues. CDR3 in amino acids: CASSQGNAGTGAIGTLHF. The CDR3 bases are TGCGCCAGCAGCCAAGGGAATGCAGGGACAGGGGCCATTGGGACCCTCCACTTT.